Included here is one T cell receptor beta chain sequence, with context. Trimming left V 0 bases short and J 2 bases short, with 11 bases between. CDR3 length: 15 residues. Germline V gene sequence: CDR1 SGHNT, CDR2 YYREEE (reference sequence). The data derive from a study of shared clonotypes between healthy human individuals. The table came from immunoSEQ multiplex PCR; TCRdb's copy has only in-frame clones and leaves some out. This table holds about a million clones, 60% to 85% found once. J is TRBJ2-5 and V is TRBV5-4; D might be TRBD2 (5 bases). Sequences were obtained from memory CD4+ T cells from PBMCs. This sample's subset: CD45RA-negative fraction. The clonotype originates from a young man in good health. Some clones in this sample may be carry-over from other donors' samples. CDR3 sequence (DNA): TGTGCCAGCAGCTTGGCCGGAGGCAGGCAAGAGACCCAGTACTTC. Encoded protein: CASSLAGGRQETQYF.